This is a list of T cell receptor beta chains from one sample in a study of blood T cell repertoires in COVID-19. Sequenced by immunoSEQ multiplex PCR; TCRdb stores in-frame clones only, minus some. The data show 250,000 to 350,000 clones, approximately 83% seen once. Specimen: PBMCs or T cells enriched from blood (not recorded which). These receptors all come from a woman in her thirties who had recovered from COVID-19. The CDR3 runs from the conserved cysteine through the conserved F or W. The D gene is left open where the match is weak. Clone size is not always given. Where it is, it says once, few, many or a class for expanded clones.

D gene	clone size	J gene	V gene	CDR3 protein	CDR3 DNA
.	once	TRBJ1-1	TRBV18	CASSPATEMNTEAFF	TGTGCCAGCTCACCGGCGACAGAGATGAACACTGAAGCTTTCTTT
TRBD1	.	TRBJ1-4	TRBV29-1	CSARDRGLNEKLFF	TGCAGCGCCCGGGACAGAGGCCTTAATGAAAAACTGTTTTTT
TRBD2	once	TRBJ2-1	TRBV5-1	CATWDGLAGNEQFF	TGCGCCACCTGGGATGGACTAGCGGGGAATGAGCAGTTCTTC
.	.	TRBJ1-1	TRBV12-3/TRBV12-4	CASTPGGTEAFF	TGTGCCAGCACGCCAGGAGGCACTGAAGCTTTCTTT
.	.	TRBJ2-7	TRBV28	CASSSATAVYEQYF	TGTGCCAGCAGCTCAGCAACAGCGGTCTACGAGCAGTACTTC
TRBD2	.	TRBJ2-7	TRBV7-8	CASRTGGRYHEQYF	TGTGCCAGCAGGACGGGAGGCCGCTACCACGAGCAGTACTTC
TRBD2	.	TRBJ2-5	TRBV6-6	CASSETSGRYQETQYF	TGTGCCAGCAGCGAAACTAGCGGGAGGTACCAAGAGACCCAGTACTTC
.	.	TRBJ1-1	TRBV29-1	CSVEGYSGTEAFF	TGCAGCGTTGAAGGCTATAGCGGCACTGAAGCTTTCTTT
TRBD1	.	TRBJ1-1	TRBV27	CASSLLGTGYTEAFF	TGTGCCAGCAGTTTATTGGGGACAGGGTACACTGAAGCTTTCTTT
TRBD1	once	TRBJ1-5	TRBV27	CATSGQGSQPQHF	TGTGCCACCTCAGGACAGGGCTCCCAGCCCCAGCATTTT
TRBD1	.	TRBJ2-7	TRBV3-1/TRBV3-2	CASSPGTGGYTYEQYF	TGTGCCAGCAGCCCCGGGACAGGGGGCTACACCTACGAGCAGTACTTC
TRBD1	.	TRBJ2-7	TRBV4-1	CASSQGQAIYEQYF	TGCGCCAGCAGCCAGGGACAGGCGATCTACGAGCAGTACTTC
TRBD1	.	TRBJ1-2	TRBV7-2	CASSLAQTGGIYGYTF	TGTGCCAGCAGCTTAGCCCAGACAGGGGGCATTTATGGCTACACCTTC
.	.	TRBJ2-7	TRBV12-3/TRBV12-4	CASSFVSSYEQYF	TGTGCCAGCAGTTTCGTCTCTTCCTACGAGCAGTACTTC
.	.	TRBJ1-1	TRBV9	CASSVHARGGTEAFF	TGTGCCAGCAGCGTCCACGCCCGAGGCGGCACTGAAGCTTTCTTT
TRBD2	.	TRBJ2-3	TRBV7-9	CASSRGGRDTQYF	TGTGCCAGCAGTCGGGGAGGGAGAGATACGCAGTATTTT
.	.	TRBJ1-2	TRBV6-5	CASSRGRGWGYTF	TGTGCCAGCAGCCGGGGCAGGGGATGGGGCTACACCTTC
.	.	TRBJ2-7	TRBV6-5	CASTRARDSSYEQYF	TGTGCCAGCACCCGGGCAAGGGACTCATCCTACGAGCAGTACTTC